This TCR beta chain is from a study of regulatory T cells in long-lasting Graves disease listed by TCRdb under 2021. Broadly, across the study: Antithyroid drugs had been taken for less than 3 months by newly diagnosed Graves' disease patients. Peripheral blood TCR sequencing and RNA sequencing compared persistent Graves' disease patients with newly diagnosed Graves' disease patients. TCR sequencing covered some 13 persistent and 20 or so newly diagnosed Graves' disease patients, around 35 samples in total. The study was conducted in China and was registered as a clinical trial. Findings and caveats that apply to the study as a whole: Sequencing and analysis were limited to the TCR beta chain. A larger number of public clonotypes was shared among persistent patients (approximately 3,000) than among newly diagnosed patients (around 890). Because the primary lesion, thyroid tissue, could not be accessed, the study looked at peripheral blood alone. Persistent disease showed preferential use of TRBV28, TRBJ1-2 and TRBJ2-5, whereas newly diagnosed disease favored TRBV20-1 and TRBJ2-1. As a limitation, the authors acknowledged that the small sample size may reduce accuracy. Lower TCR Shannon entropy and fewer highly expanded clones were observed in persistent Graves' disease patients than in newly diagnosed patients, which suggested clonal expansion.

The time point label here, explained by the study, means: newly diagnosed GD, antithyroid drugs for less than 3 months. RNA was extracted from PBMCs in TRIzol for both TCR sequencing and RNA sequencing. Graves' disease was diagnosed according to American Thyroid Association guidelines. The patients came from an endocrinology department in Xi'an, China. From each patient, approximately 10 milliliters of peripheral blood was collected into an EDTA anticoagulant tube. PBMCs were isolated by Ficoll Paque Plus density gradient separation without further T cell sorting. An Agilent 2100 Bioanalyzer and agarose gel were used to assess RNA quality, and a NanoDrop 2000 was used to measure RNA concentration. After removal of 5 bases from V and 1 base from J, the junction retains 3 bases not matched to a gene. CDR1 and CDR2 are drawn from the germline V gene (reference sequence): DFQATT, SNEGSKA. The CDR3 starts with the cysteine, ends with the phenylalanine, and has 14 residues. The retained sequence is limited to the CDR3, 42 bases, with the frame set at the first base.

This clonotype was seen repeatedly, ten times or more. There is no known antigen for this receptor. The sample holds no much larger clone one base away, and base qualities are not on file. The library relied on multiplex PCR. Instrument used: Illumina HiSeq 4000. iRepertoire HTBI primers and Arm-PCR amplification of CDR3 regions were used to construct TCR beta libraries. Before sequencing, the PCR products underwent gel purification. The published analysis was carried out like this. A total of around 66 TRBV and 14 TRBJ segments were identified across samples and were used for gene usage analysis of CDR3 amino acid clonotypes. COPE and FqMerger were used to merge filtered high-quality paired reads into contigs. BLAST was used to align contigs to the IMGT TRBV, TRBD and TRBJ reference genes, and CDR3 was defined following IMGT. Clonotypes above 0.1% frequency were classified as highly expanded clones. Shannon entropy served as the measure of repertoire diversity, while the Gini coefficient captured V-J evenness. A clonotype found in more than one individual was treated as public. Clones were called with MiXCR by TCRdb after fastp trimmed the public reads at Q25, and only in-frame beta chains were retained. Identical CDR3 protein sequences are pooled into one entry, listed with their most common genes and DNA. TCRdb, rather than the study authors, made the V and J calls. This sample is represented by 360,000 or so distinct CDR3 sequences; 12% of them were singletons. 15% to 20% of the sample goes to the ten largest clones.

The sample was also reused in another study, on T cells in Graves' hyperthyroidism and ophthalmopathy. The second paper further reports: Stable Graves' hyperthyroidism was defined as the absence of progression to ophthalmopathy over 18 months of follow-up. The hyperthyroidism patients were between 18 and 65 years old and newly diagnosed, with a disease duration of less than 2 months. Exclusion was applied to patients with uncontrolled infections, other autoimmune diseases, pregnancy or lactation. Diagnoses were based on clinical symptoms, serum thyroxine and TRAb, thyroid ultrasound and orbital computed tomography. A first-round RT-PCR of the TCR CDR3 used the HTBI primer set with the Qiagen OneStep RT-PCR kit. Blood samples also contained most of the expanded thyroid clonotypes (frequency above 0.001), which suggests that blood repertoires may reflect thyroid immune responses. A 13 V-J signature model separated ophthalmopathy from stable hyperthyroidism, with 87.88% sensitivity and 81.08% specificity in cross-validation and 80%/75% in testing. In validation, progression to ophthalmopathy was predicted by the model with 70.59% sensitivity and under 85% specificity, a median of about 6.8 months before onset. To identify distinguishing TCR V-J signatures, a discovery cohort of about a hundred patients was used, comprising approximately 40 with Graves' ophthalmopathy and some 60 with stable Graves' hyperthyroidism. Whether ophthalmopathy could be predicted prospectively was tested in an independent validation cohort made up of roughly 19 hyperthyroidism patients plus 17 patients who later progressed to ophthalmopathy. The approximately 100 discovery patients were randomly divided into training and test sets at a 7:3 ratio. The study also compared thyroid tissue and blood T-cell repertoires from more than five Graves' hyperthyroidism patients. After sampling, hyperthyroidism patients received methimazole starting at 30 mg daily, and ophthalmopathy patients received high-dose intravenous methylprednisolone. Libraries were constructed in a second round of multiplex PCR, after which size selection and purification were performed. Paired-end sequencing of the libraries was performed with 100 bp reads on an Illumina HiSeq2000. Raw data were processed with SOAPnuke, discarding reads with adapters, uncalled bases, mean Phred below 15, or no exact constant-primer or identifier match. High-quality paired reads were merged with COPE v1.2.5, and unique nucleotide sequences were defined as clonotypes. MiTCR v1.1 was used to align the clonotypes against IMGT TRBV, TRBD and TRBJ reference segments. Analysis was restricted to V-J combinations with a frequency above 0.0001, which covered 98% to 99.2% of repertoires. A TCS score was defined as the ratio of F50 (clonal expansion) to E x V (chaos), with BLOSUM62-based TCRdist applied between CDR3 peptides within each V-J. Welch's t-statistics and random forest reduced 450 to 600 V-J features to roughly 13, which were used in a naive Bayes classifier (R e1071). Sample size was not statistically predetermined, and investigators were not blinded to group allocation. The paper describes TCR Vbeta CDR3 sequencing of 140 or so peripheral blood samples, made up of 40 to 45 ophthalmopathy patients, 70 to 75 hyperthyroidism patients and some 17 progressor patients.

The rearranged segments are TRBV20-1 and TRBJ2-5; 11 central nucleotides agree with TRBD2. The source material was peripheral blood mononuclear cells (PBMCs), sampled at new diagnosis, from a patient treated with antithyroid drugs. The receptor was derived from a woman aged 18-35 years with Graves disease. Donor details come from another sample of the same person, matched by shared clones. The sequenced DNA: TGCAGTGCTGTTAGCGGGGGGGCCCAAGAGACCCAGTACTTC. Its coded protein is CSAVSGGAQETQYF.